This T cell receptor (beta chain) was sequenced during a study of blood T cells in healthy people across ages. Study-wide results and limits: Naive T cell percentage by flow cytometry tracked strongly with beta diversity.

Extraction yielded at least 6 micrograms of total RNA per sample. This clonotype appeared many times. Its antigen is not known. Together with a sample-barcoded 5' primer, a J-beta primer mix was included in a second PCR lasting about 6 to 11 cycles. A minimum of 2.5 million CDR3-containing paired-end reads was obtained for each sample. One entry per CDR3 protein results from TCRdb running MiXCR on the 5' RACE reads. The sample records about 1 million distinct CDR3 sequences, 20% to 25% being singletons. From germline, CDR1 is DFQATT and CDR2 SNEGSKA (reference sequence). The CDR3 covers 13 residues. The germline V and J ends were trimmed by 0 bases and 12 bases, with 15 bases remaining between them. Separately, the same data were catalogued under a study of T cells of mothers and their children.

Input material: blood. The source of this sequence is a girl between 2 and 10 years old in good health. V is TRBV20-1 and J is TRBJ2-4; a weak D match, TRBD2 (5 bases). The CDR3, as DNA: TGCAGTGCTAGAGATCCTAGTAGCGCAAGTCAGTACTTC. Translating it yields CSARDPSSASQYF.